One TCR beta chain is described in this entry. Its specificity is unknown. Some clones are missing from TCRdb's copy, which holds only in-frame ones; the method was immunoSEQ multiplex PCR. The sample carries about 99,000 clones, more than 90% recorded once. Trimming shortened V by 1 base and J by 4 bases, and 16 bases separated the two germline ends. This CDR3 is 16 amino acids long. Germline V gene lookup returns CDR1 MNHNS and CDR2 SASEGT. These data belong to a study of T cell responses to AZD1222 COVID-19 vaccine. The study, taken as a whole, reports: Targets within unmutated variant regions were reportedly found for nearly half of spike-specific TCRs. Clonal diversity was possibly underestimated, and the donors were mostly white British, with more females. Repertoires were collected only later (after the peak T cell response had occurred). The breadth and depth of Spike-specific TCRs increased once two AZD1222 doses had been given.

The clonotype comes from an adult in good health. The genes are TRBV6-1 and TRBJ1-2; tentative D call: TRBD1 (6 bases). The sample in question was peripheral blood, obtained on day 0 of AZD1222 vaccination. The CDR3 sequence: CASSEDKTGPLYGYTF. CDR3 in DNA: TGTGCCAGCAGTGAAGACAAGACAGGACCGCTCTATGGCTACACCTTC.